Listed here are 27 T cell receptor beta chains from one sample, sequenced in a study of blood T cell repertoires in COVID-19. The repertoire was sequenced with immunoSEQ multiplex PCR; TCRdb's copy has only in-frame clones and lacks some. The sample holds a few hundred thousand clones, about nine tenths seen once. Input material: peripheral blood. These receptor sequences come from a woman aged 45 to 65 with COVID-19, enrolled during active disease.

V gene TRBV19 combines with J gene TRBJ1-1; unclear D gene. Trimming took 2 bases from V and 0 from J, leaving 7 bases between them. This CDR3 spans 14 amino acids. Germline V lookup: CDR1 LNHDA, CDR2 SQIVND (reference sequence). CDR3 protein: CASSIQKMNTEAFF. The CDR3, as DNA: TGTGCCAGTAGTATACAGAAGATGAACACTGAAGCTTTCTTT. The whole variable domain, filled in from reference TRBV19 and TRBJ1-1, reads DGGITQSPKYLFRKEGQNVTLSCEQNLNHDAMYWYRQDPGQGLRLIYYSQIVNDFQKGDIAEGYSVSREKKESFPLTVTSAQKNPTAFYLCASSIQKMNTEAFFGQGTRLTVV.

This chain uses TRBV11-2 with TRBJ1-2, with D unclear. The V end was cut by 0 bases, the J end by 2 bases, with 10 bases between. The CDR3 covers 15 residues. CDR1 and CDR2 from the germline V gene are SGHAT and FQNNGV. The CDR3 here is CASSLDGRGNYGYTF. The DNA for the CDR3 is TGTGCCAGCAGCTTAGATGGCAGAGGAAACTATGGCTACACCTTC.

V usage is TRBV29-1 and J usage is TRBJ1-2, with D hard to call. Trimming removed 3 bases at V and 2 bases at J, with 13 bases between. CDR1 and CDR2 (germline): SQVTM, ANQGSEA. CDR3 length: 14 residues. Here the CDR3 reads CSVDGIAANYGYTF. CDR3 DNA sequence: TGCAGCGTTGACGGGATCGCGGCGAACTATGGCTACACCTTC.

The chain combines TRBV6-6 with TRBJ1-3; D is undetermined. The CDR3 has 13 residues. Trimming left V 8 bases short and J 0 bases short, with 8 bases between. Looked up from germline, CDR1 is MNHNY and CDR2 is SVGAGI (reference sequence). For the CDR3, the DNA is TGTGCCAGCGCGCCATACTCTGGAAACACCATATATTTT. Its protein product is CASAPYSGNTIYF.

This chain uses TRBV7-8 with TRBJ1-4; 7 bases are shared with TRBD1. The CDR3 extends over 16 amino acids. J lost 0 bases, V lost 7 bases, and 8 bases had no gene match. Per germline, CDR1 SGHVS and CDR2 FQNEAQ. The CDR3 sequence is CASTQGQFATNEKLFF. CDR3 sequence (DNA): TGTGCCAGCACCCAGGGACAGTTTGCAACTAATGAAAAACTGTTTTTT.

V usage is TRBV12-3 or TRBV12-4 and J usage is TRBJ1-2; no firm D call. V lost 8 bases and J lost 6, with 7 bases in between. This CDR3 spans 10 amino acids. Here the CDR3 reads CASGLDGYTF. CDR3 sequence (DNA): TGTGCCAGCGGACTGGATGGCTACACCTTC.

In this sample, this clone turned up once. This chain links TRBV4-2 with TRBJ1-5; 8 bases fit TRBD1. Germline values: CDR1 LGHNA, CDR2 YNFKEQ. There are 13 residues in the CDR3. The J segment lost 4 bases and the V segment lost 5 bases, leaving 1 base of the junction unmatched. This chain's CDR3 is CASSWDRNQPQHF. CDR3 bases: TGTGCCAGCAGCTGGGACAGGAATCAGCCCCAGCATTTT.

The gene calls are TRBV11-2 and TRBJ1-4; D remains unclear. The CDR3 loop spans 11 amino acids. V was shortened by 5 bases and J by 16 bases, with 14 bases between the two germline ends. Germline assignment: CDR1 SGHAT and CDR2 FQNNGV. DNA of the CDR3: TGTGCCAGCAGCCGAGACAAAATCCAGTTTTTT. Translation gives CASSRDKIQFF.

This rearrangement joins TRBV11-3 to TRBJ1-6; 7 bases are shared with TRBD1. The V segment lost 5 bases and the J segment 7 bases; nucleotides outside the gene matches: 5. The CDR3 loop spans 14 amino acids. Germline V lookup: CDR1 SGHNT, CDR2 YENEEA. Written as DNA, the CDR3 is TGTGCCAGCAGCATCGGCAGGGGGAATTCACCCCTCCACTTT. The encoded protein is CASSIGRGNSPLHF.

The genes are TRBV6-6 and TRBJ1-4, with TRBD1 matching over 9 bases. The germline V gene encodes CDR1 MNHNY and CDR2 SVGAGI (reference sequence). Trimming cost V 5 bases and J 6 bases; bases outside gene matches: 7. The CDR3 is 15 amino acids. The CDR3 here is CASSLPGQGYEKLFF. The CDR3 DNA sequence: TGTGCCAGCAGTCTTCCGGGACAGGGCTATGAAAAACTGTTTTTT.

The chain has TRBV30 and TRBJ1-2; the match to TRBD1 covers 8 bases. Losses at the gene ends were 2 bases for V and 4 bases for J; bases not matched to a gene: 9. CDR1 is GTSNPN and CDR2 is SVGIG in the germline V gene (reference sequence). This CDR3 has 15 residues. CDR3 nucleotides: TGTGCCTGGAGTAAAATGGACAGGGCTATCTATGGCTACACCTTC. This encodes CAWSKMDRAIYGYTF. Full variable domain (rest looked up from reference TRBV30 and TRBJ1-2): SQTIHQWPATLVQPVGSPLSLECTVEGTSNPNLYWYRQAAGRGLQLLFYSVGIGQISSEVPQNLSASRPQDRQFILSSKKLLLSDSGFYLCAWSKMDRAIYGYTFGSGTRLTVV.

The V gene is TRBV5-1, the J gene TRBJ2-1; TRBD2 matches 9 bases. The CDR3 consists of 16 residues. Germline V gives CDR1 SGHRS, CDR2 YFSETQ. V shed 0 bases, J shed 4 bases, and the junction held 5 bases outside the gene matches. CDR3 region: CASSLEGAGGYNEQFF. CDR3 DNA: TGCGCCAGCAGCTTGGAGGGAGCGGGAGGTTACAATGAGCAGTTCTTC.

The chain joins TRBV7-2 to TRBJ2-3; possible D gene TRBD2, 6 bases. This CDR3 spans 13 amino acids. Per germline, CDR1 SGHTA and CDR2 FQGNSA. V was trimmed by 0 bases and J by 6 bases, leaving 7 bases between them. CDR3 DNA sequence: TGTGCCAGCAGCTTAGCAGGGAGGGATACGCAGTATTTT. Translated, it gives CASSLAGRDTQYF.

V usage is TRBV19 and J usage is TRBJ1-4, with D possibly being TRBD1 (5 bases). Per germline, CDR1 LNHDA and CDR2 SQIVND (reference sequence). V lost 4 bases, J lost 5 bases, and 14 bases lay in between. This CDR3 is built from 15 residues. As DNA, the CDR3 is TGTGCCAGTAGTACCCCCGGGACTGGGAATGAAAAACTGTTTTTT. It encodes CASSTPGTGNEKLFF.

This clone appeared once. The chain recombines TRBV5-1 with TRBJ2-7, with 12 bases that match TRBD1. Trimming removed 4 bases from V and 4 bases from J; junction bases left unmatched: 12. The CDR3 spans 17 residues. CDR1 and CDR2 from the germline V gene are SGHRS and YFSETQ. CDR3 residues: CASSTGTGGLVAYEQYF. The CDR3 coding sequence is TGCGCCAGCAGCACCGGGACAGGGGGCCTCGTAGCTTACGAGCAGTACTTC.

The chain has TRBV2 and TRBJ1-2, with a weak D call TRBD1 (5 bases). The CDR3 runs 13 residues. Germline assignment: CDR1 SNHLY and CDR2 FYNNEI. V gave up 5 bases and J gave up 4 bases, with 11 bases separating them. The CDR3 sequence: CASSLTELYGYTF. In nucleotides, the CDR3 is TGTGCCAGCAGTCTGACAGAACTCTATGGCTACACCTTC.

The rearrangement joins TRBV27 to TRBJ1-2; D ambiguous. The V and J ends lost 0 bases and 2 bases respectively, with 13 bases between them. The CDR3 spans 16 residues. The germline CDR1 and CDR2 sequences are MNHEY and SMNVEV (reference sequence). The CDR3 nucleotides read TGTGCCAGCAGTTTATCGCCGGGAGCCCTAAACTATGGCTACACCTTC. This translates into CASSLSPGALNYGYTF.

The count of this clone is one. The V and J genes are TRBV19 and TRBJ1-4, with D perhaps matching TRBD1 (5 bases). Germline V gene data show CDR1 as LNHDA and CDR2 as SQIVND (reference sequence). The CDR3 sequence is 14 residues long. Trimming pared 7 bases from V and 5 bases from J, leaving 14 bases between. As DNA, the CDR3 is TGTGCCAGTACGACCGGGACTCTAAATGAAAAACTGTTTTTT. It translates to CASTTGTLNEKLFF. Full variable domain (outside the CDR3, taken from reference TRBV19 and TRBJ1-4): DGGITQSPKYLFRKEGQNVTLSCEQNLNHDAMYWYRQDPGQGLRLIYYSQIVNDFQKGDIAEGYSVSREKKESFPLTVTSAQKNPTAFYLCASTTGTLNEKLFFGSGTQLSVL.

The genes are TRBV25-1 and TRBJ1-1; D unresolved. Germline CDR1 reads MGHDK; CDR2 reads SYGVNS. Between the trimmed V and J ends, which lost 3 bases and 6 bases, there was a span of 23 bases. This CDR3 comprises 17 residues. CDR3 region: CASSDAPLLLGLAEAFF. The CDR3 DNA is TGTGCCAGCAGTGACGCCCCTCTTCTTTTAGGACTGGCTGAAGCTTTCTTT.

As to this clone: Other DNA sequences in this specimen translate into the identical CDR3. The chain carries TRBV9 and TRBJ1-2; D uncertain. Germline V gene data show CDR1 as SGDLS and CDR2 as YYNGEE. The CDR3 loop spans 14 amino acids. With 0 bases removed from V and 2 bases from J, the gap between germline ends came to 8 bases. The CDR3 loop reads CASSVGGQNYGYTF. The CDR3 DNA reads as TGTGCCAGCAGCGTAGGAGGCCAGAACTATGGCTACACCTTC.

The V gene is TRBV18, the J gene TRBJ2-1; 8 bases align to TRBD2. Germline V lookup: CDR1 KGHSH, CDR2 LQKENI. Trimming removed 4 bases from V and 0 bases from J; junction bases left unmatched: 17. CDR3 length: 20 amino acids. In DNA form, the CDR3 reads TGTGCCAGCTCACAGACGAATTTAGCGGGACGATACAGCTCCTACAATGAGCAGTTCTTC. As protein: CASSQTNLAGRYSSYNEQFF.

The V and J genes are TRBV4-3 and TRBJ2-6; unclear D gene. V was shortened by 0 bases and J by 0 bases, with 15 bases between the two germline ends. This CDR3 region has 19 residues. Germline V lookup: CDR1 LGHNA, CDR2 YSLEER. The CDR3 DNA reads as TGCGCCAGCAGCCAAGAAGGTGGGCTGGGTTACTCTGGGGCCAACGTCCTGACTTTC. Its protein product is CASSQEGGLGYSGANVLTF.

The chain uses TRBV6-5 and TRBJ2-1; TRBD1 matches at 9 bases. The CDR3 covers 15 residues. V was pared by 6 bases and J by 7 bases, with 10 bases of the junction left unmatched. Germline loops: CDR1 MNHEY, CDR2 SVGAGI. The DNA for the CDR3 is TGTGCCAGCAGACCGACCGGGACAGGGAGTAATGAGCAGTTCTTC. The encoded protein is CASRPTGTGSNEQFF.

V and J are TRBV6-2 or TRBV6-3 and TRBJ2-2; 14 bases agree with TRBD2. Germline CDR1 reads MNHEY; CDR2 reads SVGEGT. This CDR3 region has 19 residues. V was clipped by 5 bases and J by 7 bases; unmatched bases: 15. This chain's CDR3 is CASSPLTGLAGGSNGELFF. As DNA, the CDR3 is TGTGCCAGCAGTCCCCTGACCGGACTAGCGGGAGGCTCGAACGGGGAGCTGTTTTTT.

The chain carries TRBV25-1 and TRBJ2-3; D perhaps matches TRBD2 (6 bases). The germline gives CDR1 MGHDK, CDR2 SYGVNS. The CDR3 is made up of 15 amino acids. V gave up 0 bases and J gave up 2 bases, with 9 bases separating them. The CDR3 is CASSEYGGITDTQYF. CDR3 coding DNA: TGTGCCAGCAGTGAATATGGCGGGATCACAGATACGCAGTATTTT. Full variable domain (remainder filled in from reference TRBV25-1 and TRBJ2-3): EADIYQTPRYLVIGTGKKITLECSQTMGHDKMYWYQQDPGMELHLIHYSYGVNSTEKGDLSSESTVSRIRTEHFPLTLESARPSHTSQYLCASSEYGGITDTQYFGPGTRLTVL.

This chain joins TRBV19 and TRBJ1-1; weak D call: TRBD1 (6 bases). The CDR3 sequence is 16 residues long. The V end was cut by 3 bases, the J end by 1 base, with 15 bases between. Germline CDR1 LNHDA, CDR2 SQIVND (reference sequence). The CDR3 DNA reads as TGTGCCAGTAGTATTCTTCTTGGCAGGGGGAACACTGAAGCTTTCTTT. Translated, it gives CASSILLGRGNTEAFF.

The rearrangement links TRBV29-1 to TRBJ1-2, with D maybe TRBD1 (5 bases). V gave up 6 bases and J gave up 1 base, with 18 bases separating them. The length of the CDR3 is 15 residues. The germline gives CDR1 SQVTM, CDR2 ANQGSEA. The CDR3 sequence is CSVDHIRQLNYGYTF. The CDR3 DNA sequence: TGCAGCGTCGATCACATTCGACAGCTTAACTATGGCTACACCTTC.